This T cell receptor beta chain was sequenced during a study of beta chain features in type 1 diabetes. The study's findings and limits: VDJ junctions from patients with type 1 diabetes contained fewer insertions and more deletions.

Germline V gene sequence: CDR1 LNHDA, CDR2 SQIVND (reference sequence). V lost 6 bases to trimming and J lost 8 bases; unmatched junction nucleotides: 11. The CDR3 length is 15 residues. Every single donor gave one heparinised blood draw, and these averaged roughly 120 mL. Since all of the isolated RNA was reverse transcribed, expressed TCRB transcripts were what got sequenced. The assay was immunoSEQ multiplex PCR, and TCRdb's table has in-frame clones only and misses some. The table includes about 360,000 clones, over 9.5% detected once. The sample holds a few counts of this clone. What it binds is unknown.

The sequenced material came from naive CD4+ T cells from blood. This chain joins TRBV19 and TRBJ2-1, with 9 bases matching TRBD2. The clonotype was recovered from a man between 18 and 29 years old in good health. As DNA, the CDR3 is TGTGCCAGTAGCCTCGGGCTAGCGGGGATCGATGAGCAGTTCTTC. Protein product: CASSLGLAGIDEQFF.